This T cell receptor beta chain was documented in a study of blood T cells in healthy people across ages. Together with a sample-barcoded 5' primer, a J-beta primer mix was included in a second PCR lasting roughly 6 to 12 cycles. From the 5' RACE reads, TCRdb called clonotypes with MiXCR, one entry per CDR3 protein. This sample carries hundreds of thousands of distinct CDR3 sequences, 53% of them seen once, and the ten largest clones take roughly 40%. CDR1 is SGHDT, CDR2 YYEEEE, per germline. The V and J ends lost 2 bases and 2 bases respectively, with 17 bases between them. CDR3 length equals 16 residues.

The V gene is TRBV5-6, the J gene TRBJ2-7, with D tentatively TRBD1 or TRBD2 (5 bases each). The sequencing sample was made of blood. This TCR derives from an elderly man in good health. The CDR3 sequence is CASSFVRGNTPYEQYF. The CDR3 region has the DNA TGTGCCAGCAGCTTTGTGAGGGGTAACACACCCTACGAGCAGTACTTC. The variable domain in full, with the rest retrieved from reference TRBV5-6 and TRBJ2-7, is DAGVTQSPTHLIKTRGQQVTLRCSPKSGHDTVSWYQQALGQGPQFIFQYYEEEERQRGNFPDRFSGHQFPNYSSELNVNALLLGDSALYLCASSFVRGNTPYEQYFGPGTRLTVT.